The clone carrying this T cell receptor (beta chain) occurred many times. This specimen belongs to a study of T cells in Graves' hyperthyroidism and ophthalmopathy. RNA transcripts gave rise to amplified TCR beta CDR3 regions. During a first-round RT-PCR of the TCR CDR3, the HTBI primer set was used. TCRdb fed the multiplex PCR reads into MiXCR, producing one record per CDR3 protein. The data contain more than 500,000 distinct CDR3 sequences, under 15% of them singletons. V lost 6 bases, J lost 11 bases, and 8 bases lay in between. Germline V gene sequence: CDR1 MNHEY, CDR2 SVGAGI. The length of the CDR3 is 10 residues.

The sample was blood. The rearrangement joins TRBV6-5 to TRBJ2-4, with D hard to call. The receptor comes from a woman between 35 and 50 years old with Graves' ophthalmopathy. Here the CDR3 DNA reads TGTGCCAGCAGGGGTTCCGTTCAGTACTTC. Amino acid sequence: CASRGSVQYF.